Given below is one T cell receptor (beta chain) in context. Its specificity is unknown. The source of the sample is a study of T cell repertoires and leukemia-associated antigens. Study overall: Around 15 million effective reads came from all samples combined. Study-wide findings and caveats: Vbeta, Jbeta, VDJ rearrangement and unique CDR3 counts did not differ significantly across four groups. Specificity and function of the expanded clones need further investigation.

The trim removed 2 bases at V and 8 bases at J, leaving 12 bases unmatched. The CDR3 covers 16 residues. TCRdb called the 5' RACE reads again in MiXCR, with one record for every CDR3 protein. The table lists some 11,000 distinct CDR3 sequences, roughly two fifths of them singletons, with 30% to 40% in the top ten. The CD3+ T cells first had an overnight rest without serum. The TCR originated in a female donor in good health. The sequenced sample was CD3+ T cells sorted from blood and cultured. The chain links TRBV12-3 or TRBV12-4 to TRBJ2-1, with 7 bases fitting TRBD1. The CDR3 DNA reads TGTGCCAGCAGTTTAAAGAGGGGGCAGGAGACCCATGAGCAGTTCTTC. The encoded protein is CASSLKRGQETHEQFF.